This TCR beta chain was sequenced during a study of cytomegalovirus exposure and HLA in healthy donors. General observations from the study: Over 15,000 TCR beta sequences were associated with HLA alleles at 0.05 false discovery rate in a later analysis.

For this clone: Its antigen is not known.

The study ran its PCR with 60 Vbeta and 13 Jbeta primers. TCRdb keeps only in-frame clones here, not all; method: immunoSEQ multiplex PCR. The profile shows some 85,000 clones, roughly 80% of them singletons. The CDR3 contains 13 residues. The trim removed 6 bases at V and 3 bases at J, leaving 2 bases unmatched. Germline assignment: CDR1 SNHLY and CDR2 FYNNEI. The V call is TRBV2, the J call TRBJ1-5, with 7 bases lining up with TRBD1. The source is a woman in her 40s in good health and CMV-seropositive. Sequencing was carried out using PBMCs. CDR3 in DNA: TGTGCCAGCAGAGACAGGGTCAATCAGCCCCAGCATTTT. As protein: CASRDRVNQPQHF.